Listed here is a single T cell receptor (beta chain). As yet, its antigen is unknown. Trimming removed 4 bases at V and 2 bases at J, with 11 bases between. The CDR3 runs 14 residues. Germline V gives CDR1 SGHAT, CDR2 FQNNGV. Sequencing relied on a cDNA template that was reverse transcribed from extracted RNA. TCRdb keeps only in-frame clones here, not all; method: immunoSEQ multiplex PCR. The sample carries roughly 200,000 clones, almost 65% recorded once. This entry belongs to a study of CD8+ T cells in alopecia areata. Study findings and constraints: Patients showed less clear TCR sequence sharing than mice, possibly partly because of HLA diversity.

This sequence joins TRBV11-2 and TRBJ1-1; no clear D gene. The sample in question was CD4+ T cells sorted from blood, obtained at week 0. This TCR derives from a human donor with alopecia areata. The CDR3 DNA reads TGTGCCAGCAGCTATACGGACGGTAACACTGAAGCTTTCTTT. Protein: CASSYTDGNTEAFF. Supplemented by reference TRBV11-2 and TRBJ1-1, the full variable domain reads EAGVAQSPRYKIIEKRQSVAFWCNPISGHATLYWYQQILGQGPKLLIQFQNNGVVDDSQLPKDRFSAERLKGVDSTLKIQPAKLEDSAVYLCASSYTDGNTEAFFGQGTRLTVV.